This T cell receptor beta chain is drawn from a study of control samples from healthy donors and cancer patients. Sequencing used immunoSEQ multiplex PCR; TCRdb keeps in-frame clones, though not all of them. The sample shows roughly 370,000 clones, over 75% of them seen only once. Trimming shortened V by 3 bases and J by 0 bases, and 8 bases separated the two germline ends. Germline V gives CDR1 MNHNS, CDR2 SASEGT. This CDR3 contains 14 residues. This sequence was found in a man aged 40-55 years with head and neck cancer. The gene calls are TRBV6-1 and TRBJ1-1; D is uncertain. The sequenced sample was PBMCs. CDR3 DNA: TGTGCCAGCAGTGATCGGAGTATGAACACTGAAGCTTTCTTT. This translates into CASSDRSMNTEAFF.